The text below deals with one T cell receptor (beta chain). The CDR3 is 13 residues long. Looked up from germline, CDR1 is SEHNR and CDR2 is FQNEAQ (reference sequence). The use of a sample-barcoded 5' primer and a J-beta primer mix characterized a second PCR of about 6 to 11 cycles. Every individual sample yielded 2.5 million or more paired-end reads (each containing CDR3). TCRdb passed the 5' RACE reads through MiXCR, listing each CDR3 protein once. This repertoire shows about 780,000 distinct CDR3 sequences, about half found once; its top ten account for 15% to 20%. All donors came from Russia, were Caucasian and healthy, and spanned ages about 6 to 100. This entry comes from a study of blood T cells in healthy people across ages.

The sequencing sample was made of blood. This clonotype was obtained from an elderly man in good health. This chain uses TRBV7-9 with TRBJ2-5; D not certain. Matching the DNA end better, TRBJ2-7 makes the J call doubtful. The CDR3, as DNA: TGTGCCAGCAGGGACGGAGCAGGAACCGAGCAGTACTTC. Its translation: CASRDGAGTEQYF.